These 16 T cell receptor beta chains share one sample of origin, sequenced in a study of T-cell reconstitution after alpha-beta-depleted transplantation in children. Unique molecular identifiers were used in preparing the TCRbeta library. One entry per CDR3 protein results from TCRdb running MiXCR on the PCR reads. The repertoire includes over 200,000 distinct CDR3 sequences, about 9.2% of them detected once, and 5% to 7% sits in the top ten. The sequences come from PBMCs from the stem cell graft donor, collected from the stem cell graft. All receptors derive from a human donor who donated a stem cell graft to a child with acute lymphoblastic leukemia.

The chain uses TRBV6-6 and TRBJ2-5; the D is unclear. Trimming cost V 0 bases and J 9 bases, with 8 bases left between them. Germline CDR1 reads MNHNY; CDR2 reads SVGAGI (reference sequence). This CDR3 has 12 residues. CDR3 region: CASSYSTPSQYF. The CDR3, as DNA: TGTGCCAGCAGTTACTCGACTCCTTCCCAGTACTTC.

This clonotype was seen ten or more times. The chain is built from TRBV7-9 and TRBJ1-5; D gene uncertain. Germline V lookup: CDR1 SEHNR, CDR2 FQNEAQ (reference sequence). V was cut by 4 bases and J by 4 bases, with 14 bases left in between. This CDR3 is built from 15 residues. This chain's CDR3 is CASSSSILWNQPQHF. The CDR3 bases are TGTGCCAGCAGCTCTTCGATTTTGTGGAATCAGCCCCAGCATTTT. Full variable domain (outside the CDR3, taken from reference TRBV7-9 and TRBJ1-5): DTGVSQNPRHKITKRGQNVTFRCDPISEHNRLYWYRQTLGQGPEFLTYFQNEAQLEKSRLLSDRFSAERPKGSFSTLEIQRTEQGDSAMYLCASSSSILWNQPQHFGDGTRLSIL.

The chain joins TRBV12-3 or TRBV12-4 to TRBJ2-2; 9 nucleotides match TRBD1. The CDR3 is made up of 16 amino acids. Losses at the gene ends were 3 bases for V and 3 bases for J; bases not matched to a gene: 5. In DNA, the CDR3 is TGTGCCAGCAGTTTGGGGACAGGGTCGGACACCGGGGAGCTGTTTTTT. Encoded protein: CASSLGTGSDTGELFF.

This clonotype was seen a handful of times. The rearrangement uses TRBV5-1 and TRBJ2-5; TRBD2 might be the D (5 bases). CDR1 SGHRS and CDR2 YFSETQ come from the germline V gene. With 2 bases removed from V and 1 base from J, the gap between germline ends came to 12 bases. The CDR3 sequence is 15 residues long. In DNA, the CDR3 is TGCGCCAGCAGCTTCGGGGTAGTGGGCCAAGAGACCCAGTACTTC. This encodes CASSFGVVGQETQYF.

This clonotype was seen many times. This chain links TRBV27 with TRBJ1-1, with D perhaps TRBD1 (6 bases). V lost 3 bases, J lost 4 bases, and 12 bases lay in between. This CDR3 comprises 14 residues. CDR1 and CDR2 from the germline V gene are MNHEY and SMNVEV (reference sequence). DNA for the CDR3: TGTGCCAGCAGTTTTGGCAGGGGACCCACTGAAGCTTTCTTT. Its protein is CASSFGRGPTEAFF.

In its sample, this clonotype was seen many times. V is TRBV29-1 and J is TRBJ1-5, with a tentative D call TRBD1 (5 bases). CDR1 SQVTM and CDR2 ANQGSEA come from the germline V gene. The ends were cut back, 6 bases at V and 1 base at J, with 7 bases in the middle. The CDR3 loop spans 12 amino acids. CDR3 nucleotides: TGCAGCGTGGGGACGAGCAATCAGCCCCAGCATTTT. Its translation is CSVGTSNQPQHF.

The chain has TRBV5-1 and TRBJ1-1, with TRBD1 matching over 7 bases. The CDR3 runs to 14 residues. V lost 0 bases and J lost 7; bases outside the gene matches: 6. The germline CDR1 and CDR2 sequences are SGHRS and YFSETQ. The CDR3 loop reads CASSLGGQNLEAFF. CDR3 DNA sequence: TGCGCCAGCAGCTTGGGGGGACAGAACCTTGAAGCTTTCTTT.

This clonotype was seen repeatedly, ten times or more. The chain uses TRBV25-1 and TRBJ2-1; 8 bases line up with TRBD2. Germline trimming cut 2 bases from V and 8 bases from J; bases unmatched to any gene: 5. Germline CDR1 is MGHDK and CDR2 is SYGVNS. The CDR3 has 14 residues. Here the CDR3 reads CASSEDWRGDEQFF. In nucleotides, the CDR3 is TGTGCCAGCAGTGAAGATTGGCGGGGGGATGAGCAGTTCTTC.

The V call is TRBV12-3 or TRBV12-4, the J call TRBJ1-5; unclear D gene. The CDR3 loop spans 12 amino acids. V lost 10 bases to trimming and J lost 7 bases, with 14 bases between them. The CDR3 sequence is CATRQNRQPQHF. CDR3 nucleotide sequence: TGTGCCACTAGACAAAATCGCCAGCCCCAGCATTTT.

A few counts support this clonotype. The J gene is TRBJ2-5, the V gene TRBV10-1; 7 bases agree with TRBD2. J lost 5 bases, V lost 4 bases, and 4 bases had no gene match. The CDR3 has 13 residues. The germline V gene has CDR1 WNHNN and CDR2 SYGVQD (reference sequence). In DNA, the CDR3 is TGCGCCAGCAGTGTGGGAGGGCTGGAGACCCAGTACTTC. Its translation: CASSVGGLETQYF.

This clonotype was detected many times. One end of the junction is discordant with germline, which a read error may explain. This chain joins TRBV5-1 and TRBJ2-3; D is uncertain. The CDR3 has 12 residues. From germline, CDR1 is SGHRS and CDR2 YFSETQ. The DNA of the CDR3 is TGTGCCAGCAGCTTAGTAGCAGATACGCAGTATTTT. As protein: CASSLVADTQYF.

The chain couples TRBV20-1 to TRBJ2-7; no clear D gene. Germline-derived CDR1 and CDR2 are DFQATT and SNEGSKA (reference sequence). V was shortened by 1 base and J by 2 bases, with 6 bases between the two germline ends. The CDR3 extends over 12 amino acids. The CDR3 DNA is TGCAGTGCTAGAGTTGCGACCTACGAGCAGTACTTC. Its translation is CSARVATYEQYF.

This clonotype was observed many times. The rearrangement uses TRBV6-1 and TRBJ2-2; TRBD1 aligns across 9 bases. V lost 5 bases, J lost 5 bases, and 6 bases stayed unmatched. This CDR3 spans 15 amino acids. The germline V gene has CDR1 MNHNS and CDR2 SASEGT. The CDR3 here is CASSRGQGETGELFF. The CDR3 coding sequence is TGTGCCAGCAGTAGGGGACAGGGAGAAACCGGGGAGCTGTTTTTT.

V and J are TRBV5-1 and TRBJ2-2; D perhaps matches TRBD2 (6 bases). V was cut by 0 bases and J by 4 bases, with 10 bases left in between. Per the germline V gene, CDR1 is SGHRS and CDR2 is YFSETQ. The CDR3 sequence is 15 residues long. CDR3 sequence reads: CASSLALASTGELFF. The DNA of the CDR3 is TGCGCCAGCAGCTTGGCTCTAGCGAGCACCGGGGAGCTGTTTTTT. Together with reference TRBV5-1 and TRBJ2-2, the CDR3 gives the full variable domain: KAGVTQTPRYLIKTRGQQVTLSCSPISGHRSVSWYQQTPGQGLQFLFEYFSETQRNKGNFPGRFSGRQFSNSRSEMNVSTLELGDSALYLCASSLALASTGELFFGEGSRLTVL.

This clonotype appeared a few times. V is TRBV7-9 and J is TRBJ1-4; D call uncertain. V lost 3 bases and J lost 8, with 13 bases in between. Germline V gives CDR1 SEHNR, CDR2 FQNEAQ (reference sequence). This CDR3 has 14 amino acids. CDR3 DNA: TGTGCCAGCAGCTTTTTCCTCCCGGACGAAAAACTGTTTTTT. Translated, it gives CASSFFLPDEKLFF.

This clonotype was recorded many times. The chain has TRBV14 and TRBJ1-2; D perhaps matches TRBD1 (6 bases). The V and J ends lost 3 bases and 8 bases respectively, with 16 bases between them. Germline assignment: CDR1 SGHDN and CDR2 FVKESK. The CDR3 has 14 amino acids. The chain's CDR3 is CASSHYRVLQGYTF. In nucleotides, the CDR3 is TGTGCCAGCAGCCATTACAGGGTACTTCAAGGCTACACCTTC. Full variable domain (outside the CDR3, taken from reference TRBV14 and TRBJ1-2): EAGVTQFPSHSVIEKGQTVTLRCDPISGHDNLYWYRRVMGKEIKFLLHFVKESKQDESGMPNNRFLAERTGGTYSTLKVQPAELEDSGVYFCASSHYRVLQGYTFGSGTRLTVV.